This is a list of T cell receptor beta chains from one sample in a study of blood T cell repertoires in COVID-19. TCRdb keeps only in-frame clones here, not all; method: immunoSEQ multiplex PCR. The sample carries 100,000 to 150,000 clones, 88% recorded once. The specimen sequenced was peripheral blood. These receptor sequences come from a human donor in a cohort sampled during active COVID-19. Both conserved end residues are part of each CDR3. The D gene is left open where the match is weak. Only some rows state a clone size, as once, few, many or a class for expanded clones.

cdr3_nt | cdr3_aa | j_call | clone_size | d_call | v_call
TGTGCCAGCAGCTTATATAGCCTGGGGACTAGCGAGCAGTACTTC | CASSLYSLGTSEQYF | TRBJ2-7 | . | TRBD2 | TRBV11-2
TGTGCCAGCAGCCAAGCTGAGGTCGGTGGCGAGCAGTACTTC | CASSQAEVGGEQYF | TRBJ2-7 | . | . | TRBV3-1/TRBV3-2
TGTGCCAGCAGCGTCCACAGCACTGATGGCTACACCTTC | CASSVHSTDGYTF | TRBJ1-2 | . | . | TRBV5-5
TGTGCCAGCAGTTTAAGACACTCCGGGGAGCTGTTTTTT | CASSLRHSGELFF | TRBJ2-2 | . | . | TRBV12-3/TRBV12-4
TGCGCCAGCAGCCGTGACTCAAGCTCCTACGAGCAGTACTTC | CASSRDSSSYEQYF | TRBJ2-7 | . | . | TRBV5-1
TGTGCCAGCTCACCAGGAGGGACCCCTAACTATGGCTACACCTTC | CASSPGGTPNYGYTF | TRBJ1-2 | . | . | TRBV18
TGTGCCAGCAGCTTGGACAAGTGGAGCACTGAAGCTTTCTTT | CASSLDKWSTEAFF | TRBJ1-1 | few | . | TRBV5-6
TGTGCCAGCAGCCACGGTCGCTCTGGGGCCAACGTCCTGACTTTC | CASSHGRSGANVLTF | TRBJ2-6 | . | . | TRBV4-2
TGTGCCAGCAGTTTCCTCACAGGGGGATGGTCCTACGAGCAGTTCTTC | CASSFLTGGWSYEQFF | TRBJ2-1 | once | TRBD1 | TRBV28
TGTGCCAGCAGTACGGGTTCAGGGATTCAAGAGACCCAGTACTTC | CASSTGSGIQETQYF | TRBJ2-5 | . | . | TRBV6-5
TGTGCCAGTAGTAACCCGGGACAGGAATACGAGCAGTACTTC | CASSNPGQEYEQYF | TRBJ2-7 | few | TRBD1 | TRBV19
TGTGCCAGCATCCGAGGAGTTAGCACCGGGGAGCTGTTTTTT | CASIRGVSTGELFF | TRBJ2-2 | . | . | TRBV6-5
TGCAGCGCCACCCCCCCAGGGGGAAACACCGGGGAGCTGTTTTTT | CSATPPGGNTGELFF | TRBJ2-2 | . | TRBD1 | TRBV29-1
TGTGCCAGCAGCTATCAGGGTGAAAAACTGTTTTTT | CASSYQGEKLFF | TRBJ1-4 | . | . | TRBV5-4
TGTGCCAGCAGCCAAGACAGAAACACTGAAGCTTTCTTT | CASSQDRNTEAFF | TRBJ1-1 | . | . | TRBV5-4
TGTGCCAGCAGACCGAATCCGGGAAGCGACACCGGGGAGCTGTTTTTT | CASRPNPGSDTGELFF | TRBJ2-2 | . | . | TRBV7-2
TGCGCCAGCACCCGGCGGGGAGCGGGGGGGCTCACAGATACGCAGTATTTT | CASTRRGAGGLTDTQYF | TRBJ2-3 | . | TRBD2 | TRBV5-1
TGTGCCTGGAGTGTACAACTAGCGGGACCAGGGGATACGCAGTATTTT | CAWSVQLAGPGDTQYF | TRBJ2-3 | . | TRBD2 | TRBV30
TGCAGCGTTGGCGGGGATCAGCCCCAGCATTTT | CSVGGDQPQHF | TRBJ1-5 | . | . | TRBV29-1
TGTGCCAGCAGCCTGGACAGGAACTATGGCTACACCTTC | CASSLDRNYGYTF | TRBJ1-2 | . | TRBD1 | TRBV3-1/TRBV3-2
TGCGCCAGCAGTGGGAACTTAAATCCGGGACAGGGTCTAGGGAGCTCCTACAATGAGCAGTTCTTC | CASSGNLNPGQGLGSSYNEQFF | TRBJ2-1 | . | TRBD1 | TRBV10-1
TGTGCCAGCAGCGCGGGACTAGCGAGACACACCGGGGAGCTGTTTTTT | CASSAGLARHTGELFF | TRBJ2-2 | few | TRBD2 | TRBV7-2
TGTGCCAGCAGCTTACGGGGAGGAACCGGGGAGCTGTTTTTT | CASSLRGGTGELFF | TRBJ2-2 | . | . | TRBV7-8
TGTGCCAGCAGAGGGGACACCAGCACAGATACGCAGTATTTT | CASRGDTSTDTQYF | TRBJ2-3 | . | . | TRBV13
TGCAGCGTGGGAGAAAGGGTCTCCTACGAGCAGTACTTC | CSVGERVSYEQYF | TRBJ2-7 | . | . | TRBV29-1
TGTGCCAGCAGTTTTCAGGGAAGTCAAGAGACCCAGTACTTC | CASSFQGSQETQYF | TRBJ2-5 | . | . | TRBV27
TGCGCCAGCAGCTTGGGGGGCCCAGGGAGGTCTAACTATGGCTACACCTTC | CASSLGGPGRSNYGYTF | TRBJ1-2 | . | . | TRBV5-1
TGTGCCAGCAGTTTCCGGGGCACAGATACGCAGTATTTT | CASSFRGTDTQYF | TRBJ2-3 | . | . | TRBV12-3/TRBV12-4
TGTGCCAGCAGCAAGACAGGCCGTGGAATGAACACTGAAGCTTTCTTT | CASSKTGRGMNTEAFF | TRBJ1-1 | . | . | TRBV5-6
TGTGCCAGCAGCCACACCAGCTTGGGGGCTCCTCTCTTT | CASSHTSLGAPLF | TRBJ1-1 | . | . | TRBV3-1/TRBV3-2
TGCGCCAGCAGCCCCGGACAGGGATGGAACACTGAAGCTTTCTTT | CASSPGQGWNTEAFF | TRBJ1-1 | . | TRBD1 | TRBV5-1
TGTGCCAGTAGTCCATCGGGGACAGGAGAGACCCAGTACTTC | CASSPSGTGETQYF | TRBJ2-5 | . | TRBD1 | TRBV19
TGCAGCGTTGTCAAGGGAGGGGCCATGAACACTGAAGCTTTCTTT | CSVVKGGAMNTEAFF | TRBJ1-1 | . | . | TRBV29-1
TGCAGCGCAACTAGCGGTACCTCCTACGAGCAGTACTTC | CSATSGTSYEQYF | TRBJ2-7 | once | TRBD2 | TRBV29-1
TGTGCCAGCAGGCGGCCCACAGATACGCAGTATTTT | CASRRPTDTQYF | TRBJ2-3 | . | . | TRBV2
TGTGCCAGTAGATCACAGGGAGTTGGCTACACCTTC | CASRSQGVGYTF | TRBJ1-2 | . | . | TRBV19
TGTGCCAGCAGCCTCACCTCAAGCGGGATTTCCTCCTACGAGCAGTACTTC | CASSLTSSGISSYEQYF | TRBJ2-7 | . | TRBD2 | TRBV3-1/TRBV3-2
TGTGCCAGCAGTACACGGACTAGCGGGACCGGAGGCCCCCCTTTCTTCAGTCTCAATGAGCAGTTCTTC | CASSTRTSGTGGPPFFSLNEQFF | TRBJ2-1 | . | TRBD2 | TRBV6-7
TGTGCCAGCAGTTTAGGGTCGACAGGACAGTACTTC | CASSLGSTGQYF | TRBJ2-7 | . | . | TRBV12-3/TRBV12-4
TGTGCCAGCTCACCATGGAGTGTAGCGGATCGCCGTTCGAACACCGGGGAGCTGTTTTTT | CASSPWSVADRRSNTGELFF | TRBJ2-2 | . | . | TRBV18
TGTGCCAGCTCACCTGTCACCGGGTCCTACGAGCAGTACTTC | CASSPVTGSYEQYF | TRBJ2-7 | . | . | TRBV18
TGTGCCACCAGCAGAACACCAAGAAGGGGGACCCCGGGTAGCGATGGCTACACCTTC | CATSRTPRRGTPGSDGYTF | TRBJ1-2 | . | . | TRBV15
TGTGCCAGCAGCCCCGGGGCAGGGGGTCGCTATGGCTACACCTTC | CASSPGAGGRYGYTF | TRBJ1-2 | . | TRBD1 | TRBV27
TGTGCCATCAGTGAGTCAACAGGGGGCTTACCCCTCCACTTT | CAISESTGGLPLHF | TRBJ1-6 | . | TRBD1 | TRBV10-3
TGTGCCAGCAGTTCAGGGGGCTTTGAAAAACTGTTTTTT | CASSSGGFEKLFF | TRBJ1-4 | . | TRBD1 | TRBV6-6
TGCGCCAGCAGCCTCGGGAGCCAGGGTACAGATACGCAGTATTTT | CASSLGSQGTDTQYF | TRBJ2-3 | once | . | TRBV4-1
TGTGCCAGCAGCCCAGGGGGAGGACTCTACGAGCAGTACTTC | CASSPGGGLYEQYF | TRBJ2-7 | . | . | TRBV11-2
TGTGCCAGCTCGCCACCGGGACAGGGTACTTCACCCCTCCACTTT | CASSPPGQGTSPLHF | TRBJ1-6 | . | TRBD1 | TRBV18
TGCGCCAGCACTGACAGGGGAGGGATGAACACTGAAGCTTTCTTT | CASTDRGGMNTEAFF | TRBJ1-1 | . | TRBD1 | TRBV4-1
TGTGCCAGCTCATCGGGTGATCAGCCCCAGCATTTT | CASSSGDQPQHF | TRBJ1-5 | . | . | TRBV18
TGTGCCAGCAGCCGGGGGTCTGGAAACACCATATATTTT | CASSRGSGNTIYF | TRBJ1-3 | . | . | TRBV6-6
TGTGCCAGCACCGCAAACAGGGGGCGGACTGAAGCTTTCTTT | CASTANRGRTEAFF | TRBJ1-1 | . | TRBD1 | TRBV27
TGCAGCGTTGCGCAGGGGATGACAGATACGCAGTATTTT | CSVAQGMTDTQYF | TRBJ2-3 | . | . | TRBV29-1
TGTGCCAGCAGCCTCCGGCGGGACAGGGGTCACACAGATACGCAGTATTTT | CASSLRRDRGHTDTQYF | TRBJ2-3 | . | TRBD1 | TRBV9
TGCGCCAGCAGTGAGTCGGTTAGCTACGAGCAGTACTTC | CASSESVSYEQYF | TRBJ2-7 | . | . | TRBV10-1
TGTGCCAGTACGCAAGGAGGGCATGGTTCACCCCTCCACTTT | CASTQGGHGSPLHF | TRBJ1-6 | . | . | TRBV19
TGTGCCAGCAGCTTATCCCACACAGATACGCAGTATTTT | CASSLSHTDTQYF | TRBJ2-3 | . | . | TRBV11-2
TGCAGTGCTAGTCGGGGGAAAGAGACCCAGTACTTC | CSASRGKETQYF | TRBJ2-5 | . | . | TRBV20-1
TGTGCCTGGAGTGCCCCCGAGAGCGCAGCGGATTCACCCCTCCACTTT | CAWSAPESAADSPLHF | TRBJ1-6 | . | . | TRBV30